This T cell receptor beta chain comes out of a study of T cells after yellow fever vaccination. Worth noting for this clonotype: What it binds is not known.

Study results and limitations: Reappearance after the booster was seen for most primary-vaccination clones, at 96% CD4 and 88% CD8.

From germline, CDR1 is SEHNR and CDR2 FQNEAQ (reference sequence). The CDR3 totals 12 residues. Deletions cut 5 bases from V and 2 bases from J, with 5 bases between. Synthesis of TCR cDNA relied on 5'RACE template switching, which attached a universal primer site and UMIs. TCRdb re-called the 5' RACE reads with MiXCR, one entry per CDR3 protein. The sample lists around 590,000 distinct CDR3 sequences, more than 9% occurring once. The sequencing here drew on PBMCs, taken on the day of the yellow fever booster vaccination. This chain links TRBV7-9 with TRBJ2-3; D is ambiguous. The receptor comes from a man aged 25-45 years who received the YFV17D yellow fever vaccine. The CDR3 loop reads CASSTHTDTQYF. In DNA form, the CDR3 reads TGTGCCAGCAGCACTCACACAGATACGCAGTATTTT.